This TCR beta chain emerged from a study of OX40 agonist ivuxolimab in advanced cancers. Study-level points and caveats: CD8+ T cells averaged more expanded clones than CD4+. Still undetermined is the antigen specificity of the expanded peripheral T cells. CD4+ and CD8+ blood T cells expanded clonally by week 6 at 0.1 to 3.0 mg/kg.

Turning to this clone: Its antigen is unknown.

This CDR3 spans 14 amino acids. With 4 bases removed from V and 0 bases from J, the gap between germline ends came to 9 bases. CDR1 and CDR2 from the germline V gene are PRHDT and FYEKMQ (reference sequence). Data came from immunoSEQ multiplex PCR; TCRdb stores just in-frame clones and leaves some out. The sample shows tens of thousands of clones, 75% to 90% of them seen only once. The receptor comes from an adult with an advanced solid tumor such as melanoma, head and neck, liver or kidney cancer. The V and J genes are TRBV13 and TRBJ1-1; D unclear. The sample in question was CD4+ or CD8+ T cells sorted from blood, obtained in a trial of the OX40 agonist ivuxolimab. CDR3 region: CASSSREMNTEAFF. DNA for the CDR3: TGTGCCAGCAGCTCCCGGGAGATGAACACTGAAGCTTTCTTT.